The clone carrying this TCR beta chain occurred many times. As yet, its antigen is unknown. Genes and germline come from the mouse. The read comes to an end 4 residues before the CDR3 does, leaving the germline J gene to fill in the end. The CDR3 covers 13 residues. CDR1 NNHDY and CDR2 SYVADS come from the germline V gene. The data were obtained in a study of CD8+ T cells in alopecia areata. Across the whole study: Female C3H/HeJ mice aged roughly 7-11 weeks were given skin from C3H/HeJ graft donors, 6-12 months old, that had spontaneous alopecia. General study points: Possibly as an HLA-related effect, TCR sharing across patients appeared less clear than in mice. More clonal than normal scalp was lesional scalp, particularly alopecia totalis/universalis.

RNA, once extracted, was reverse transcribed into cDNA for use as the sequencing template. Generated by immunoSEQ multiplex PCR, the TCRdb table keeps only in-frame clones and is missing some. Altogether roughly 120,000 clones were found in the sample, and no singletons occur. This receptor was identified in a C3H/HeJ mouse with alopecia areata. MHC haplotype of the mouse line: H2-k. The chain employs TRBV13-3 and TRBJ2-7; D remains ambiguous. Input material: lesional skin. CDR3 loop: CASSDASWYEQYF. The CDR3 bases that were read are TGTGCCAGCAGTGATGCATCCTGGTAT.